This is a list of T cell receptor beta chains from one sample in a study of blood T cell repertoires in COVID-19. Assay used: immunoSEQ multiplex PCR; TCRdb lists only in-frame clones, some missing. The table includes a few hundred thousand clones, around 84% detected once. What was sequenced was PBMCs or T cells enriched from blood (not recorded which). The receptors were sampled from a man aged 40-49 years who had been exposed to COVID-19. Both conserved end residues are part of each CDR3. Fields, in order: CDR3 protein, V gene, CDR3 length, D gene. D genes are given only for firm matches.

cdr3_aa: CASSLRGDRWGEQFF; v_call: TRBV7-3; cdr3_length: 15; d_call: TRBD1
cdr3_aa: CASSVGLRHTDTQYF; v_call: TRBV9; cdr3_length: 15; d_call: NA
cdr3_aa: CASSPGRDQPQHF; v_call: TRBV18; cdr3_length: 13; d_call: NA
cdr3_aa: CASSNDRGIMGEQYF; v_call: TRBV7-9; cdr3_length: 15; d_call: TRBD1
cdr3_aa: CASSRQGRVAGELFF; v_call: TRBV6-5; cdr3_length: 15; d_call: NA
cdr3_aa: CASSLSWRGKAFF; v_call: TRBV12-3/TRBV12-4; cdr3_length: 13; d_call: NA
cdr3_aa: CASSPSGIHTGELFF; v_call: TRBV19; cdr3_length: 15; d_call: TRBD2
cdr3_aa: CASSSEGLSYNEQFF; v_call: TRBV5-1; cdr3_length: 15; d_call: NA
cdr3_aa: CASSLGGQGNGYTF; v_call: TRBV5-1; cdr3_length: 14; d_call: TRBD1
cdr3_aa: CSVWGTGGLEAFF; v_call: TRBV29-1; cdr3_length: 13; d_call: TRBD1
cdr3_aa: CASSRNRVGAGELFF; v_call: TRBV19; cdr3_length: 15; d_call: NA
cdr3_aa: CASRVGGPGNEQFF; v_call: TRBV5-1; cdr3_length: 14; d_call: TRBD2
cdr3_aa: CASSPIRLSTYNEQFF; v_call: TRBV19; cdr3_length: 16; d_call: NA
cdr3_aa: CASSQDPPGQGTYTDTQYF; v_call: TRBV3-1/TRBV3-2; cdr3_length: 19; d_call: TRBD1
cdr3_aa: CASSSRETYEQYF; v_call: TRBV7-9; cdr3_length: 13; d_call: NA
cdr3_aa: CASKRETTGKPEAFF; v_call: TRBV2; cdr3_length: 15; d_call: NA
cdr3_aa: CASSGEGGDYGYTF; v_call: TRBV2; cdr3_length: 14; d_call: NA
cdr3_aa: CASKDRVGTEAFF; v_call: TRBV30; cdr3_length: 13; d_call: TRBD1
cdr3_aa: CASSFDRVNTGELFF; v_call: TRBV6-5; cdr3_length: 15; d_call: TRBD1
cdr3_aa: CASSGPGQANEKLFF; v_call: TRBV2; cdr3_length: 15; d_call: TRBD1
cdr3_aa: CASSPGGKPNYGYTF; v_call: TRBV9; cdr3_length: 15; d_call: NA
cdr3_aa: CATSRASGRRGVGTIYF; v_call: TRBV15; cdr3_length: 17; d_call: NA
cdr3_aa: CASSPRGGARETQYF; v_call: TRBV19; cdr3_length: 15; d_call: TRBD2
cdr3_aa: CASSSYRAKNEAFF; v_call: TRBV6-1; cdr3_length: 14; d_call: NA
cdr3_aa: CASSPSVDGTSGSYEQFF; v_call: TRBV18; cdr3_length: 18; d_call: TRBD2
cdr3_aa: CASSYTGYEQYF; v_call: TRBV5-1; cdr3_length: 12; d_call: NA
cdr3_aa: CASSPTDSAEAFF; v_call: TRBV11-1; cdr3_length: 13; d_call: NA
cdr3_aa: CASSFGTGVEKLFF; v_call: TRBV27; cdr3_length: 14; d_call: TRBD1
cdr3_aa: CASREILRNEQYF; v_call: TRBV6-5; cdr3_length: 13; d_call: NA
cdr3_aa: CASSSAWLAGVGETQYF; v_call: TRBV5-6; cdr3_length: 17; d_call: TRBD2
cdr3_aa: CASSPTKEARSPLHF; v_call: TRBV5-6; cdr3_length: 15; d_call: NA
cdr3_aa: CSATIGGTGAQPQHF; v_call: TRBV29-1; cdr3_length: 15; d_call: TRBD1
cdr3_aa: CASSQSGANYEQYF; v_call: TRBV3-1/TRBV3-2; cdr3_length: 14; d_call: NA
cdr3_aa: CASGQLKSGANVLTF; v_call: TRBV5-4; cdr3_length: 15; d_call: NA
cdr3_aa: CASRENEKLFF; v_call: TRBV6-5; cdr3_length: 11; d_call: NA
cdr3_aa: CASSAQWGGNSPLHF; v_call: TRBV9; cdr3_length: 15; d_call: NA
cdr3_aa: CASSLGTSVPYEQYF; v_call: TRBV9; cdr3_length: 15; d_call: TRBD2
cdr3_aa: CASSVDSRYRIETQYF; v_call: TRBV9; cdr3_length: 16; d_call: NA
cdr3_aa: CASSPRGLAESYEQYF; v_call: TRBV3-1/TRBV3-2; cdr3_length: 16; d_call: TRBD2
cdr3_aa: CASSLGQGAYGYTF; v_call: TRBV5-1; cdr3_length: 14; d_call: NA
cdr3_aa: CASSLADLSYEQYF; v_call: TRBV7-2; cdr3_length: 14; d_call: NA
cdr3_aa: CASILVGATTDTQYF; v_call: TRBV6-4; cdr3_length: 15; d_call: NA
cdr3_aa: CSVGARLRTDTQYF; v_call: TRBV29-1; cdr3_length: 14; d_call: NA
cdr3_aa: CASSYGPWTEAFF; v_call: TRBV6-5; cdr3_length: 13; d_call: NA
cdr3_aa: CASSHGQPNTEAFF; v_call: TRBV7-3; cdr3_length: 14; d_call: NA
cdr3_aa: CSVDGQGFYEQYF; v_call: TRBV29-1; cdr3_length: 13; d_call: TRBD1